The next 32 T cell receptor beta chains were all read from a single sample in a study of T cells after yellow fever vaccination. TCRdb reprocessed the 5' RACE reads with MiXCR, giving one entry per CDR3 protein. Found here are some 120,000 distinct CDR3 sequences, roughly 8.9% of them singletons; the top ten hold over 25%. The sequencing used CD8+ T cells sorted from PBMCs, collected 45 days after the yellow fever booster vaccination. These receptors were obtained from a man aged 30-40 years who received the YFV17D yellow fever vaccine.

There are a few counts of this clonotype. The genes are TRBV19 and TRBJ2-4; D may match TRBD1 or TRBD2 (6 bases each). With 7 bases removed from V and 0 bases from J, the gap between germline ends came to 10 bases. CDR3 length equals 14 residues. The V gene's germline CDR1 is LNHDA and CDR2 SQIVND (reference sequence). The chain's CDR3 is CASTGGLAKNIQYF. DNA for the CDR3: TGTGCCAGTACTGGGGGGCTAGCCAAAAACATTCAGTACTTC.

In regard to this clonotype: A much larger clonotype is one base distant, so this may be a read error. J is TRBJ2-5 and V is TRBV20-1; no clear D. CDR3 size: 15 residues. Germline CDR1 DFQATT, CDR2 SNEGSKA (reference sequence). The V end was cut by 8 bases, the J end by 3 bases, with 22 bases between. The CDR3 bases are TGCAGTACCCTCCCCTATACACGTCACGAAGAGACCCAGTACTTC. It yields the protein CSTLPYTRHEETQYF.

This clonotype was recorded many times. For the CDR3, the DNA is TGCAGCGTTCCTCGGACTAGCGGGGGTTTCACAGATACGCAGTATTTT. It codes for CSVPRTSGGFTDTQYF. The genes are TRBV29-1 and TRBJ2-3; 13 bases are a match to TRBD2. CDR1 is SQVTM and CDR2 is ANQGSEA in the germline V gene. The J segment lost 2 bases and the V segment lost 5 bases, leaving 7 bases of the junction unmatched. CDR3 size: 16 residues.

Many counts were recorded for this clonotype. This chain connects TRBV12-5 to TRBJ2-5; D perhaps matches TRBD1 (5 bases). CDR1 LGHNT and CDR2 FRNRAP come from the germline V gene. The V gene lost 1 base and the J gene lost 0 bases, with 6 bases spanning the gap. The length of the CDR3 is 14 residues. This CDR3 is CASGLGQNQETQYF. DNA of the CDR3: TGTGCTAGTGGTTTGGGACAGAACCAAGAGACCCAGTACTTC.

Concerning this clonotype itself: This may be a read error, as it is one base from a much larger clone. CDR3 sequence reads: CASRRSKDTGELFF. In DNA form, the CDR3 reads TGTGCCTCGAGGCGGAGCAAGGACACCGGGGAGCTGTTTTTT. This chain connects TRBV15 to TRBJ2-2; D is uncertain. The CDR3 covers 14 residues. The germline V and J ends were trimmed by 11 bases and 3 bases, with 16 bases remaining between them. In germline, CDR1 is LNHNV, CDR2 YYDKDF (reference sequence).

The genes are TRBV5-1 and TRBJ1-1; TRBD1 matches at 7 bases. Germline assignment: CDR1 SGHRS and CDR2 YFSETQ. Trimming removed 4 bases from V and 0 bases from J; junction bases left unmatched: 3. CDR3 length: 14 amino acids. CDR3 sequence reads: CASSVTGMNTEAFF. As DNA, the CDR3 is TGCGCCAGCAGCGTGACAGGGATGAACACTGAAGCTTTCTTT.

The rearrangement links TRBV7-3 to TRBJ2-5; no reliable D call. The CDR3 is 15 residues long. CDR1 is SGHTA and CDR2 is FQGTGA in the germline V gene. V lost 5 bases and J 2 bases, leaving 15 bases between the germline ends. The CDR3 is CASSEQMGSQETQYF. CDR3 in DNA: TGTGCCAGCAGCGAGCAGATGGGGTCTCAAGAGACCCAGTACTTC.

V gene TRBV12-3 or TRBV12-4 combines with J gene TRBJ2-3; D possibly uses TRBD1 or TRBD2 (7 bases each). Trimming removed 11 bases from V and 2 bases from J, with 26 bases in between. The CDR3 contains 17 residues. The CDR3 region is CAFTSGGGLDPTDTQYF. CDR3 in DNA: TGTGCCTTCACCTCAGGGGGAGGACTAGACCCCACAGATACGCAGTATTTT.

The sample holds many counts of this clonotype. The V gene is TRBV7-9, the J gene TRBJ2-7; TRBD2 aligns across 8 bases. V gave up 1 base and J gave up 5 bases; unmatched junction bases: 7. Germline V gives CDR1 SEHNR, CDR2 FQNEAQ (reference sequence). CDR3 length equals 15 residues. The CDR3 region has the DNA TGTGCCAGCAGCTTAGGGCTAGCGGGCCCCCACGAGCAGTACTTC. Its translation: CASSLGLAGPHEQYF. Looking up the rest from reference TRBV7-9 and TRBJ2-7 gives the full variable domain: DTGVSQNPRHKITKRGQNVTFRCDPISEHNRLYWYRQTLGQGPEFLTYFQNEAQLEKSRLLSDRFSAERPKGSFSTLEIQRTEQGDSAMYLCASSLGLAGPHEQYFGPGTRLTVT.

There are many counts of this clonotype. The rearrangement joins TRBV5-4 to TRBJ1-2; D gene uncertain. Germline CDR1 reads SGHNT; CDR2 reads YYREEE (reference sequence). The germline V and J ends were trimmed by 4 bases and 0 bases, with 4 bases remaining between them. This CDR3 is built from 12 residues. CDR3 loop: CASSTTNYGYTF. The DNA for the CDR3 is TGTGCCAGCAGCACCACTAACTATGGCTACACCTTC.

This clonotype was counted ten times or more. The rearrangement joins TRBV19 to TRBJ2-1, with 10 bases identical to TRBD2. Losses at the gene ends were 9 bases for V and 6 bases for J; bases not matched to a gene: 2. CDR3 length: 12 amino acids. Germline CDR1 reads LNHDA; CDR2 reads SQIVND (reference sequence). Written as DNA, the CDR3 is TGTGCCAGCCGACTAGCGGGCAATGAGCAGTTCTTC. This sequence encodes CASRLAGNEQFF.

This clonotype has at least ten counts. The J gene is TRBJ2-1, the V gene TRBV6-5; perhaps TRBD2 as D (5 bases). This CDR3 spans 14 amino acids. Trimming took 6 bases from V and 0 from J, leaving 9 bases between them. Germline V CDR1 and CDR2: MNHEY, SVGAGI. The CDR3 protein is CASSPLGSYNEQFF. The DNA for the CDR3 is TGTGCCAGCAGCCCACTAGGCTCCTACAATGAGCAGTTCTTC.

This clonotype was counted between two and nine times. The chain recombines TRBV7-6 with TRBJ2-7; the D call may be TRBD1 or TRBD2 (6 bases each). This CDR3 has 14 amino acids. Germline-derived CDR1 and CDR2 are SGHVS and FNYEAQ. V lost 5 bases, J lost 3 bases, and 14 bases lay in between. DNA of the CDR3: TGTGCCAGCAGCCCCGGGGGCGCCAACTACGAGCAGTACTTC. Amino acid sequence: CASSPGGANYEQYF.

At least ten counts were recorded for this clonotype. The rearrangement joins TRBV7-9 to TRBJ2-7; the D gene is possibly TRBD1 (6 bases). CDR1 and CDR2 from the germline V gene are SEHNR and FQNEAQ (reference sequence). The V end was cut by 3 bases, the J end by 6 bases, with 9 bases between. The length of the CDR3 is 12 residues. In DNA, the CDR3 is TGTGCCAGCAGCTTGACAGGCCCCGAGCAGTACTTC. Encoded protein: CASSLTGPEQYF.

This clonotype has more than one count but fewer than ten. The gene calls are TRBV6-6 and TRBJ2-1; D perhaps matches TRBD1 (6 bases). The germline V gene encodes CDR1 MNHNY and CDR2 SVGAGI (reference sequence). CDR3 length: 12 residues. Trimming took 10 bases from V and 5 from J, leaving 12 bases between them. This CDR3 is CATGVGNNEQFF. CDR3 nucleotide sequence: TGTGCCACAGGGGTGGGGAACAATGAGCAGTTCTTC.

This chain connects TRBV20-1 to TRBJ1-1; 9 bases fit TRBD1. The CDR3 sequence is 14 residues long. J gave up 6 bases and V 1 base, and 6 bases lay outside the gene matches. Germline loops: CDR1 DFQATT, CDR2 SNEGSKA (reference sequence). The CDR3 sequence is CSARVMGQGAEAFF. CDR3 in DNA: TGCAGTGCTAGAGTTATGGGACAGGGAGCTGAAGCTTTCTTT.

This clonotype was detected ten times or more. This chain joins TRBV5-6 and TRBJ2-1, with 7 nucleotides matching TRBD2. Germline V gene data show CDR1 as SGHDT and CDR2 as YYEEEE. Germline trimming cut 3 bases from V and 7 bases from J; bases unmatched to any gene: 10. This CDR3 has 15 residues. CDR3 protein: CASSSSGAFWNEQFF. CDR3 DNA sequence: TGTGCCAGCAGCTCTAGCGGTGCCTTCTGGAATGAGCAGTTCTTC.

This clonotype was seen a few times. The gene calls are TRBV6-2 or TRBV6-3 and TRBJ2-1, with 9 bases that match TRBD1. From germline, CDR1 is MNHEY and CDR2 SVGEGT. The CDR3 totals 15 residues. V trimming: 0 bases; J trimming: 7 bases; junction bases outside the gene matches: 4. CDR3 loop: CASSYSGTGLNEQFF. CDR3 DNA sequence: TGTGCCAGCAGTTACTCCGGGACAGGGTTGAATGAGCAGTTCTTC.

This clonotype was recorded at least ten times. The J gene is TRBJ2-7, the V gene TRBV11-2, with 11 bases identical to TRBD2. Germline V gives CDR1 SGHAT, CDR2 FQNNGV. CDR3 length: 18 amino acids. Germline trimming cut 5 bases from V and 1 base from J; bases unmatched to any gene: 13. CDR3 sequence: CASSQEGWGLADSYEQYF. In DNA form, the CDR3 reads TGTGCCAGCAGCCAGGAAGGTTGGGGACTAGCGGATTCCTACGAGCAGTACTTC. Full variable domain (outside the CDR3, taken from reference TRBV11-2 and TRBJ2-7): EAGVAQSPRYKIIEKRQSVAFWCNPISGHATLYWYQQILGQGPKLLIQFQNNGVVDDSQLPKDRFSAERLKGVDSTLKIQPAKLEDSAVYLCASSQEGWGLADSYEQYFGPGTRLTVT.

In its sample, this clonotype was seen many times. The chain has TRBV4-2 and TRBJ2-7; 7 nucleotides agree with TRBD1. Germline V CDR1 and CDR2: LGHNA, YNFKEQ. The J segment lost 1 base and the V segment lost 3 bases, leaving 6 bases of the junction unmatched. The CDR3 covers 15 residues. CDR3 coding DNA: TGTGCCAGCAGCCAGAACAGGGGTGGGTCCTACGAGCAGTACTTC. Translated, it gives CASSQNRGGSYEQYF.

The chain recombines TRBV4-3 with TRBJ2-3; TRBD2 matches 12 bases. V dropped 4 bases and J dropped 5; count of bases not matched to a gene: 13. CDR3 size: 18 residues. Per germline, CDR1 LGHNA and CDR2 YSLEER. Here the CDR3 reads CASSPARTSGIGGDTQYF. CDR3 in DNA: TGCGCCAGCAGCCCAGCAAGGACTAGCGGGATTGGCGGAGATACGCAGTATTTT.

A few counts support this clonotype. This rearrangement joins TRBV28 to TRBJ2-2, with no clear D. The CDR3 spans 13 residues. Germline assignment: CDR1 MDHEN and CDR2 SYDVKM. V was trimmed by 5 bases and J by 5 bases, leaving 9 bases between them. The CDR3 DNA sequence: TGTGCCAGCAGTCCACTGGAGACCGGGGAGCTGTTTTTT. It translates to CASSPLETGELFF.

This clonotype came up many times. J is TRBJ2-7 and V is TRBV29-1, with 9 nucleotides matching TRBD1. The CDR3 loop spans 14 amino acids. Germline lookup yields CDR1 SQVTM and CDR2 ANQGSEA. V lost 1 base, J lost 3 bases, and 4 bases stayed unmatched. The CDR3 loop is CSVEAGTGSYEQYF. The DNA for the CDR3 is TGCAGCGTTGAAGCGGGGACAGGGAGCTACGAGCAGTACTTC.

This clonotype was counted at least ten times. V and J are TRBV2 and TRBJ2-7, with 9 bases fitting TRBD1. Germline trimming cut 7 bases from V and 5 bases from J; bases unmatched to any gene: 9. Germline V gives CDR1 SNHLY, CDR2 FYNNEI. This CDR3 has 14 residues. This CDR3 is CASNSGTGFHEQYF. Written as DNA, the CDR3 is TGTGCCAGCAATTCCGGGACAGGGTTCCACGAGCAGTACTTC. The whole variable domain, filled in from reference TRBV2 and TRBJ2-7, reads EPEVTQTPSHQVTQMGQEVILRCVPISNHLYFYWYRQILGQKVEFLVSFYNNEISEKSEIFDDQFSVERPDGSNFTLKIRSTKLEDSAMYFCASNSGTGFHEQYFGPGTRLTVT.

This clonotype was recorded at least ten times. V usage is TRBV20-1 and J usage is TRBJ2-1, with D maybe TRBD2 (5 bases). Trimming stripped 5 bases from V and 8 bases from J, with 13 bases between. This CDR3 is built from 12 residues. Per the germline V gene, CDR1 is DFQATT and CDR2 is SNEGSKA (reference sequence). The CDR3 loop reads CSAPARTDEQFF. The CDR3 DNA reads as TGCAGTGCTCCCGCGCGGACTGATGAGCAGTTCTTC.

V is TRBV20-1 and J is TRBJ2-2; D call uncertain. The CDR3 is made up of 14 amino acids. CDR1 is DFQATT, CDR2 SNEGSKA, per germline (reference sequence). V lost 2 bases and J lost 0, with 7 bases in between. The CDR3 DNA sequence: TGCAGTGCTAGAAGGAAAACGAACACCGGGGAGCTGTTTTTT. It is translated as CSARRKTNTGELFF.

This clonotype was seen ten or more times. CDR3 sequence (DNA): TGTGCCAGCAGACCCGGGACCTACTCTGGGGCCAACGTCCTGACTTTC. Protein: CASRPGTYSGANVLTF. This chain links TRBV6-1 with TRBJ2-6, with D perhaps matching TRBD1 or TRBD2 (5 bases each). The CDR3 runs 16 residues. The V and J ends lost 6 bases and 0 bases respectively, with 12 bases between them. Germline CDR1 MNHNS, CDR2 SASEGT.

This clonotype was found many times. This rearrangement joins TRBV2 to TRBJ2-7; D tentatively fits TRBD1 or TRBD2 (5 bases each). V lost 6 bases to trimming and J lost 3 bases, with 15 bases between them. The germline V gene has CDR1 SNHLY and CDR2 FYNNEI. The CDR3 is 14 amino acids. The CDR3 DNA reads TGTGCCAGCAGGGTTTCCGGGACCCTCTACGAGCAGTACTTC. Protein product: CASRVSGTLYEQYF.

This clonotype was seen ten or more times. The gene calls are TRBV6-2 or TRBV6-3 and TRBJ2-3; 9 nucleotides align to TRBD2. V was pared by 5 bases and J by 4 bases, with 19 bases of the junction left unmatched. CDR1 is MNHEY, CDR2 SVGEGT, per germline. The CDR3 loop spans 19 amino acids. The CDR3 loop reads CASSQDWTSAGGSADTQYF. The CDR3 DNA is TGTGCCAGCAGTCAGGATTGGACTAGTGCGGGAGGGTCCGCAGATACGCAGTATTTT.

This clonotype has ten or more counts. The chain is built from TRBV5-1 and TRBJ2-3; TRBD2 might be the D (6 bases). Germline lookup yields CDR1 SGHRS and CDR2 YFSETQ. V gave up 2 bases and J gave up 4 bases, with 20 bases separating them. The CDR3 runs 17 residues. Written as DNA, the CDR3 is TGCGCCAGCAGCTTTCCCTTGACGGGAGAAGATCCAGATACGCAGTATTTT. Translation: CASSFPLTGEDPDTQYF.

As for this clonotype: A junction end diverges from the germline sequence, so it may reflect a read error. V is TRBV3-1 and J is TRBJ2-1; perhaps D is TRBD1 or TRBD2 (5 bases each). The CDR3 is 18 residues long. The germline gives CDR1 LGHDT, CDR2 YNNKEL (reference sequence). The CDR3 region is CACSQVSLGEYSGIEQFF. CDR3 nucleotide sequence: TGTGCCTGCAGCCAAGTGAGCTTAGGGGAATACTCCGGGATAGAGCAGTTCTTC.

This clonotype was seen ten or more times. The junction departs from germline at one end; a sequencing error may be responsible. The chain links TRBV7-9 to TRBJ2-1, with D tentatively TRBD2 (6 bases). From germline, CDR1 is SEHNR and CDR2 FQNEAQ (reference sequence). This CDR3 has 12 amino acids. The chain's CDR3 is CVGGEGYNEQFF. The CDR3 DNA reads as TGCGTGGGGGGAGAAGGGTACAATGAGCAGTTCTTC.